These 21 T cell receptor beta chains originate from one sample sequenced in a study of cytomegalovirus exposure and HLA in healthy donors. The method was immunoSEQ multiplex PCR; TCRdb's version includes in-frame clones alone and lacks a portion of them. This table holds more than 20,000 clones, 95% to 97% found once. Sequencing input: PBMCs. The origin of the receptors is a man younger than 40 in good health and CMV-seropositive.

The CDR3 here is CASSEWGGALGYGYTF. CDR3 DNA: TGTGCCAGCAGTGAATGGGGGGGGGCGCTTGGCTATGGCTACACCTTC. V and J are TRBV25-1 and TRBJ1-2, with D perhaps TRBD1 (6 bases). Trimming removed 1 base from V and 4 bases from J, with 16 bases in between. Germline values: CDR1 MGHDK, CDR2 SYGVNS. The CDR3 runs to 16 residues.

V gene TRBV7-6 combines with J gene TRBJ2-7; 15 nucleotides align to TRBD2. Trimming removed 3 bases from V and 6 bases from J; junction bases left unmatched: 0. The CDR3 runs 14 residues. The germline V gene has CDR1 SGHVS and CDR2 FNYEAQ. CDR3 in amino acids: CASSLGLAGGEQYF. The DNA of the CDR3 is TGTGCCAGCAGCTTGGGACTAGCGGGAGGCGAGCAGTACTTC.

Here the CDR3 reads CASSPRTGADTQYF. In nucleotides, the CDR3 is TGTGCCAGCAGCCCCCGGACGGGGGCAGATACGCAGTATTTT. The chain recombines TRBV4-2 with TRBJ2-3; D is possibly TRBD2 (6 bases). Between the trimmed V and J ends, which lost 4 bases and 4 bases, there was a span of 12 bases. This CDR3 is built from 14 residues. The germline CDR1 and CDR2 sequences are LGHNA and YNFKEQ.

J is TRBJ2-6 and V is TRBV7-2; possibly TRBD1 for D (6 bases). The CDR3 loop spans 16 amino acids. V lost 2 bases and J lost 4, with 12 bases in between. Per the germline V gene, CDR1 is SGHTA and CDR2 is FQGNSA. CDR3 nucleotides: TGTGCCAGCAGCTTAAACAGGGTGGGGGGGGCCAACGTCCTGACTTTC. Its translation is CASSLNRVGGANVLTF.

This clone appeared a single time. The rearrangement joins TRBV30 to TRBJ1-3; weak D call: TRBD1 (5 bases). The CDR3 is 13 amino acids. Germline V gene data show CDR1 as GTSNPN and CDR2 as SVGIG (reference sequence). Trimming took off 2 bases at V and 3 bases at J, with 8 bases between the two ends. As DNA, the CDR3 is TGTGCCTGGAGTAGTCAGGGTGGAAACACCATATATTTT. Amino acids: CAWSSQGGNTIYF.

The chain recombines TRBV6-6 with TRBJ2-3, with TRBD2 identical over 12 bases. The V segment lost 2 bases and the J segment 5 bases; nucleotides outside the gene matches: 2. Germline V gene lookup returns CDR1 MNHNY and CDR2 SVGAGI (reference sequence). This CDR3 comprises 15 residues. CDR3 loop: CASSYPSGRGDTQYF. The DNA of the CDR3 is TGTGCCAGCAGTTACCCTAGCGGGAGGGGAGATACGCAGTATTTT.

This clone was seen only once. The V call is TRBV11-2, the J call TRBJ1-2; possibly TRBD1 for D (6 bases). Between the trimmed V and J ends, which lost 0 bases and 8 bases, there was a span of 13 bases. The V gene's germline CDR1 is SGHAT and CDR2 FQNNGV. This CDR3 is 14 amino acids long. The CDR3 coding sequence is TGTGCCAGCAGCTTAGATGCGGGGGCGCGGGGCTACACCTTC. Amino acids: CASSLDAGARGYTF. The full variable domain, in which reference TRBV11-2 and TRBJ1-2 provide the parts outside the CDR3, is EAGVAQSPRYKIIEKRQSVAFWCNPISGHATLYWYQQILGQGPKLLIQFQNNGVVDDSQLPKDRFSAERLKGVDSTLKIQPAKLEDSAVYLCASSLDAGARGYTFGSGTRLTVV.

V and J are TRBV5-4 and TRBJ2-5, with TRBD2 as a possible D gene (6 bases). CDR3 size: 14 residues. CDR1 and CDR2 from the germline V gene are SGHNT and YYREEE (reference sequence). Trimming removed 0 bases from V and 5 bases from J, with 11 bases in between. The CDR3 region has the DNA TGTGCCAGCAGCTTGGTGGGGGGTGGGGAGACCCAGTACTTC. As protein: CASSLVGGGETQYF.

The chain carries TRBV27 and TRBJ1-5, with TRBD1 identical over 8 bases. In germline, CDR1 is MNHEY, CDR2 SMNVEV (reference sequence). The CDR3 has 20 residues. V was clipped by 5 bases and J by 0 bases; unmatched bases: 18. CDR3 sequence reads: CASSNPYQGARHYSNQPQHF. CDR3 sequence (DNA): TGTGCCAGCAGTAATCCGTATCAGGGGGCGCGACATTATAGCAATCAGCCCCAGCATTTT.

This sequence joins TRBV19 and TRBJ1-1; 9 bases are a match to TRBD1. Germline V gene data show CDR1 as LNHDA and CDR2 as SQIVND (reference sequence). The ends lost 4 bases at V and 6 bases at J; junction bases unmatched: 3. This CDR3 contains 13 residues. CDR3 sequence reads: CASSTWTGAEAFF. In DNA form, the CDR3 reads TGTGCCAGTAGTACCTGGACAGGGGCTGAAGCTTTCTTT.

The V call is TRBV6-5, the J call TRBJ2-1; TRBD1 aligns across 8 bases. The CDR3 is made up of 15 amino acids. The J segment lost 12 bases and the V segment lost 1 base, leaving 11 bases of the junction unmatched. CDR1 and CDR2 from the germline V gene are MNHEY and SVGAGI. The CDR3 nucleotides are TGTGCCAGCAGTTACTTGGGACAGGCCATCGGGGGGCAGTTCTTC. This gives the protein CASSYLGQAIGGQFF.

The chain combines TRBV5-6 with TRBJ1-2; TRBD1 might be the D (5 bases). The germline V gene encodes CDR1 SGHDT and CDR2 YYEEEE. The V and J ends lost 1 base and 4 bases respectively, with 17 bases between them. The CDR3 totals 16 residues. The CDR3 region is CASSLSAGRNLYGYTF. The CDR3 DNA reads TGTGCCAGCAGCTTGTCAGCAGGGCGGAACCTCTATGGCTACACCTTC.

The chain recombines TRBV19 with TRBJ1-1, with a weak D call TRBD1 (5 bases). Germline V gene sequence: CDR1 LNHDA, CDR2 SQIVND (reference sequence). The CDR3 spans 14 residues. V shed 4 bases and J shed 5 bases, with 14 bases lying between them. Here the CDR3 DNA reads TGTGCCAGTAGTAACCGGGGGTCGTGGACTGAAGCTTTCTTT. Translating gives CASSNRGSWTEAFF.

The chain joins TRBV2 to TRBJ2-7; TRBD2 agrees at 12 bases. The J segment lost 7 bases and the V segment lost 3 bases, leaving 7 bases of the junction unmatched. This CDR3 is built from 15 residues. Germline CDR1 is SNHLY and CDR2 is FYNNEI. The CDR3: CASSETSGSPGEQYF. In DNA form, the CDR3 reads TGTGCCAGCAGTGAGACTAGCGGGAGCCCCGGGGAGCAGTACTTC.

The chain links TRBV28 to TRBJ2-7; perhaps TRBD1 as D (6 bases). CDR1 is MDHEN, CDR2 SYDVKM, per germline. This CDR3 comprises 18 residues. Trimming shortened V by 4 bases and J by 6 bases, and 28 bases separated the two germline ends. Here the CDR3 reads CASSSGQPDPLFMGEQYF. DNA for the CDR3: TGTGCCAGCAGTTCTGGACAGCCAGACCCCCTTTTTATGGGCGAGCAGTACTTC.

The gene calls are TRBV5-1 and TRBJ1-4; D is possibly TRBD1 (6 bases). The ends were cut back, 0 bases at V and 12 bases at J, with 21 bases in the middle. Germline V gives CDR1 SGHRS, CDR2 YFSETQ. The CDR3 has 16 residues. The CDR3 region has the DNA TGCGCCAGCAGCTTGGGACAGGTCCCAATAATCGGGGAACTGTTTTTT. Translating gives CASSLGQVPIIGELFF.

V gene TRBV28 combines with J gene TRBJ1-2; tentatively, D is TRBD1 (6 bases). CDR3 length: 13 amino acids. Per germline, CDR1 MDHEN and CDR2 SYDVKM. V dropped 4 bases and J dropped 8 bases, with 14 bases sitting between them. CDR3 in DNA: TGTGCCAGCAGTTCCCTGACAGGAGGCGGCTACACCTTC. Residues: CASSSLTGGGYTF.

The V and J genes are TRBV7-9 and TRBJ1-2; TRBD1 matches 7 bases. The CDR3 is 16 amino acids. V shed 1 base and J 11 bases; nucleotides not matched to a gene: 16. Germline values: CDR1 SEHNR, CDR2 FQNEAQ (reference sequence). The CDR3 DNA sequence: TGTGCCAGCAGCTTAGATGGCGGTACCGACAGGGTTGGGTACACCTTC. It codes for CASSLDGGTDRVGYTF.

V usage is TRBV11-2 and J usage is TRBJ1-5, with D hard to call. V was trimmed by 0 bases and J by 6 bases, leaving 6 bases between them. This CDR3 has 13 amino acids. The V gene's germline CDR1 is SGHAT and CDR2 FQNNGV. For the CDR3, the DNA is TGTGCCAGCAGCTTAGACCCAGGTCAGCCCCAGCATTTT. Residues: CASSLDPGQPQHF.

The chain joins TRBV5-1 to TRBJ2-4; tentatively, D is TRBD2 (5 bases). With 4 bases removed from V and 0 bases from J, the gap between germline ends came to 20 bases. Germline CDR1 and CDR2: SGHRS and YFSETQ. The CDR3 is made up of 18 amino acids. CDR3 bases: TGCGCCAGCAGCGTCGGGGTAGCTCGGCCCCTAGCCAAAAACATTCAGTACTTC. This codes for CASSVGVARPLAKNIQYF.

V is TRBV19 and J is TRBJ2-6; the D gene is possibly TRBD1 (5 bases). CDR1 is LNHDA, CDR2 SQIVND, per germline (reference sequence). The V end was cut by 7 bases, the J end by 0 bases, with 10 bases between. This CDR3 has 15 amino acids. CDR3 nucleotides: TGTGCCAGTATCAACAGGAACTCTGGGGCCAACGTCCTGACTTTC. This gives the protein CASINRNSGANVLTF.